The rows below give T cell receptor beta chains drawn from one sample of a study of T cells in Graves' hyperthyroidism and ophthalmopathy. Each CDR3 protein gets one entry after TCRdb re-called the multiplex PCR reads with MiXCR. The sample shows fewer than 500,000 distinct CDR3 sequences, roughly 14% of them seen only once. Sequenced: blood. These receptors all stem from a man aged 25 to 40 with Graves' hyperthyroidism that later progressed to Graves' ophthalmopathy. CDR3s include the opening cysteine and the closing phenylalanine or tryptophan. D genes are given only for firm matches. Part of the rows lack a size; the others show once, few, many or a class for expanded clones.

V gene: TRBV19; D gene: .; J gene: TRBJ1-1; clone size: many; CDR3 DNA: TGTGCCAGTAGGTCCGACAGATTGAACACTGAAGCTTTCTTT; CDR3 protein: CASRSDRLNTEAFF
V gene: TRBV7-6; D gene: .; J gene: TRBJ2-2; clone size: .; CDR3 DNA: TGTGCCAGCAGCTTAATCCGTGTAGAGAACACCGGGGAGCTGTTTTTT; CDR3 protein: CASSLIRVENTGELFF
V gene: TRBV12-3/TRBV12-4; D gene: .; J gene: TRBJ2-7; clone size: many; CDR3 DNA: TGTGCCAGCAGTGAGGGACCGACAGTCTCCTACGAGCAGTACTTC; CDR3 protein: CASSEGPTVSYEQYF
V gene: TRBV5-1; D gene: TRBD1; J gene: TRBJ1-4; clone size: .; CDR3 DNA: TGCGCCAGCAGCTTGCTACAGGGGACTAATGAAAAACTGTTTTTT; CDR3 protein: CASSLLQGTNEKLFF
V gene: TRBV6-1; D gene: .; J gene: TRBJ2-3; clone size: many; CDR3 DNA: TGTGCCAGCAGTAGGACCGGGGCAGGATCGCAGTATTTT; CDR3 protein: CASSRTGAGSQYF
V gene: TRBV28; D gene: TRBD1; J gene: TRBJ1-2; clone size: many; CDR3 DNA: TGTGCCAGCAGTCCAAAACAGGGGCGCGCCTATGGCTACACCTTC; CDR3 protein: CASSPKQGRAYGYTF
V gene: TRBV10-3; D gene: TRBD1; J gene: TRBJ1-4; clone size: few; CDR3 DNA: TGTGCCATCAGCCGACAGGGGAGTGAAAAACTGTTTTTT; CDR3 protein: CAISRQGSEKLFF
V gene: TRBV12-3/TRBV12-4; D gene: .; J gene: TRBJ2-5; clone size: many; CDR3 DNA: TGTGCCAGCAGTTCCCCCCGGCGGAGCCAGGAGACCCAGTACTTC; CDR3 protein: CASSSPRRSQETQYF
V gene: TRBV18; D gene: TRBD1; J gene: TRBJ2-3; clone size: .; CDR3 DNA: TGTGCCAGCTCACCGACAGGGGCGAAGGCAGATACGCAGTATTTT; CDR3 protein: CASSPTGAKADTQYF
V gene: TRBV4-1; D gene: TRBD1; J gene: TRBJ2-7; clone size: .; CDR3 DNA: TGCGCCAGCAGCTACGCAGGGGGCAACACCGGGGAGCAGTACTTC; CDR3 protein: CASSYAGGNTGEQYF
V gene: TRBV28; D gene: .; J gene: TRBJ2-7; clone size: many; CDR3 DNA: TGTGCCAGCAGCCCCGCAGGGTCCCCTCACGAGCAGTACTTC; CDR3 protein: CASSPAGSPHEQYF
V gene: TRBV11-3; D gene: .; J gene: TRBJ2-7; clone size: few; CDR3 DNA: TGTGCCAGCAGCTACTCGGACAGCTTCTCCTACGAGCAGTACTTC; CDR3 protein: CASSYSDSFSYEQYF
V gene: TRBV6-6; D gene: .; J gene: TRBJ2-5; clone size: many; CDR3 DNA: TGTGCCAGCAGTTACTCGAGCGGGCAAGAGACCCAGTACTTC; CDR3 protein: CASSYSSGQETQYF
V gene: TRBV28; D gene: .; J gene: TRBJ1-2; clone size: .; CDR3 DNA: TGTGCCAGCACCACGGGACTTTTTTACGGTGGCTACACCTTC; CDR3 protein: CASTTGLFYGGYTF
V gene: TRBV2; D gene: TRBD1; J gene: TRBJ1-3; clone size: .; CDR3 DNA: TGTGCCAGCAGTGGGACAGGGATTGGAAACACCATATATTTT; CDR3 protein: CASSGTGIGNTIYF
V gene: TRBV3-1; D gene: .; J gene: TRBJ1-1; clone size: many; CDR3 DNA: TGTGCCAGCAGCCACGTCACCGGCACTGAAGCTTTCTTT; CDR3 protein: CASSHVTGTEAFF
V gene: TRBV7-8; D gene: TRBD1; J gene: TRBJ1-2; clone size: many; CDR3 DNA: TGTGCCAGCAGGGGACAGGGGGCTAGTGGCTACACCTTC; CDR3 protein: CASRGQGASGYTF
V gene: TRBV29-1; D gene: .; J gene: TRBJ1-4; clone size: few; CDR3 DNA: TGCAGCGTTACGCCGGCAACTAATGAAAAACTGTTTTTT; CDR3 protein: CSVTPATNEKLFF
V gene: TRBV12-3/TRBV12-4; D gene: .; J gene: TRBJ2-7; clone size: .; CDR3 DNA: TGTGCCAGCAGTCGGGGGTTCTCCTACGAGCAGTACTTC; CDR3 protein: CASSRGFSYEQYF
V gene: TRBV2; D gene: .; J gene: TRBJ1-6; clone size: many; CDR3 DNA: TGTGCCAGCAGGGACAGTAATTCACCCCTCCACTTT; CDR3 protein: CASRDSNSPLHF
V gene: TRBV11-2; D gene: .; J gene: TRBJ2-3; clone size: many; CDR3 DNA: TGTGCCAGCAGCCTCCGGGGGGCGGTAGATACGCAGTATTTT; CDR3 protein: CASSLRGAVDTQYF
V gene: TRBV7-9; D gene: TRBD1; J gene: TRBJ2-1; clone size: many; CDR3 DNA: TGTGCCGTCGGGACAGACAATGAGCAGTTCTTC; CDR3 protein: CAVGTDNEQFF
V gene: TRBV12-3/TRBV12-4; D gene: .; J gene: TRBJ1-2; clone size: many; CDR3 DNA: TGTGCCAGCAGGATTTCAGGGGCCCGCGTTAACTATGGCTACACCTTC; CDR3 protein: CASRISGARVNYGYTF
V gene: TRBV25-1; D gene: .; J gene: TRBJ2-7; clone size: few; CDR3 DNA: TGTGCCAGCGGCGGTCGACACCATTACGAGCAGTACTTC; CDR3 protein: CASGGRHHYEQYF
V gene: TRBV28; D gene: TRBD2; J gene: TRBJ2-7; clone size: many; CDR3 DNA: TGTACCAGCGGGGAGGAAGTAGGCTCCTACGAGCAGTACTTC; CDR3 protein: CTSGEEVGSYEQYF
V gene: TRBV5-1; D gene: .; J gene: TRBJ2-1; clone size: many; CDR3 DNA: TGCGCCAGCAGCTTGGGATACGGGAATGAGCAGTTCTTC; CDR3 protein: CASSLGYGNEQFF
V gene: TRBV6-5; D gene: TRBD1; J gene: TRBJ1-5; clone size: many; CDR3 DNA: TGTGCCAGCCGTTCCTCCGGGACAGCGGTTAAGCAGCCCCAGCATTTT; CDR3 protein: CASRSSGTAVKQPQHF
V gene: TRBV6-1; D gene: .; J gene: TRBJ1-5; clone size: many; CDR3 DNA: TGTGCCAGAACATCCGGGGCCACAAATCAGCCCCAGCATTTT; CDR3 protein: CARTSGATNQPQHF
V gene: TRBV20-1; D gene: .; J gene: TRBJ2-7; clone size: many; CDR3 DNA: TGCAGTGCTAGTCACGGTGCAGGGGCCTACGAGCAGTACTTC; CDR3 protein: CSASHGAGAYEQYF
V gene: TRBV27; D gene: .; J gene: TRBJ2-7; clone size: many; CDR3 DNA: TGTGCCAGCAGACTATCCGGGTCAGGGCACGAGCAGTACTTC; CDR3 protein: CASRLSGSGHEQYF
V gene: TRBV15; D gene: TRBD2; J gene: TRBJ2-5; clone size: many; CDR3 DNA: TGTGCCACCAGCAGAGATCCGGGGGGGGAGACCCAGTACTTC; CDR3 protein: CATSRDPGGETQYF
V gene: TRBV3-1; D gene: .; J gene: TRBJ2-7; clone size: .; CDR3 DNA: TGTGCCAGCAGCCAAGATAGTAAGAACTCCTACGAGCAGTACTTC; CDR3 protein: CASSQDSKNSYEQYF
V gene: TRBV29-1; D gene: .; J gene: TRBJ2-1; clone size: .; CDR3 DNA: TGCAGCCACGGGTATACGGGCCGATACAATGAGCAGTTCTTC; CDR3 protein: CSHGYTGRYNEQFF
V gene: TRBV11-2; D gene: .; J gene: TRBJ1-1; clone size: many; CDR3 DNA: TGTGCCAGCAGCTCCAACACTGAAGCTTTCTTT; CDR3 protein: CASSSNTEAFF
V gene: TRBV11-2; D gene: TRBD1; J gene: TRBJ1-1; clone size: many; CDR3 DNA: TGTGCCAGCATCCCCCCAGGGGGCACTGAAGCTTTCTTT; CDR3 protein: CASIPPGGTEAFF
V gene: TRBV7-9; D gene: .; J gene: TRBJ2-1; clone size: .; CDR3 DNA: TGTGCCAGCAGCTTCCAGGGGTTCTTC; CDR3 protein: CASSFQGFF
V gene: TRBV6-1; D gene: TRBD1; J gene: TRBJ1-4; clone size: .; CDR3 DNA: TGTGCCAGCACTCCCCCCCAACAGGGGCTGGGTGAAAAACTGTTTTTT; CDR3 protein: CASTPPQQGLGEKLFF
V gene: TRBV29-1; D gene: TRBD1; J gene: TRBJ1-1; clone size: many; CDR3 DNA: TGCAGCGTTGCGGGACAGCGATACACTGAAGCTTTCTTT; CDR3 protein: CSVAGQRYTEAFF
V gene: TRBV28; D gene: .; J gene: TRBJ1-2; clone size: few; CDR3 DNA: TGTGCCGGCAGTAGTGGGGACTGTGGCTACACCTTC; CDR3 protein: CAGSSGDCGYTF
V gene: TRBV6-1; D gene: TRBD2; J gene: TRBJ2-1; clone size: few; CDR3 DNA: TGTGCCAGCAGCCCCCCGCAGGGAGGGGAGCAGTTCTTC; CDR3 protein: CASSPPQGGEQFF
V gene: TRBV28; D gene: .; J gene: TRBJ2-1; clone size: many; CDR3 DNA: TGTGCCAGCGCCGTGTATCGGCTTTCCTACAATGAGCAGTTCTTC; CDR3 protein: CASAVYRLSYNEQFF
V gene: TRBV13; D gene: .; J gene: TRBJ1-6; clone size: few; CDR3 DNA: TGTGCCAGCAGCACGGGGAGGGGACGACCCCCCCTCCACTTT; CDR3 protein: CASSTGRGRPPLHF
V gene: TRBV12-3/TRBV12-4; D gene: TRBD1; J gene: TRBJ1-5; clone size: many; CDR3 DNA: TGTGCCAGCAGTTTACAGGGGGTCAATCAGCCCCAGCATTTT; CDR3 protein: CASSLQGVNQPQHF
V gene: TRBV20-1; D gene: .; J gene: TRBJ1-3; clone size: few; CDR3 DNA: TGCAGTGCTTCGACCCCCTCTGGAAACACCATATATTTT; CDR3 protein: CSASTPSGNTIYF
V gene: TRBV29-1; D gene: TRBD1; J gene: TRBJ1-2; clone size: .; CDR3 DNA: TGCAGCGTTGATTCTTCGGCAGGGGGTTATGGCTACACCTTC; CDR3 protein: CSVDSSAGGYGYTF
V gene: TRBV7-9; D gene: .; J gene: TRBJ2-1; clone size: few; CDR3 DNA: TGTGCCAGCAGCATCGACAGGAATGAGCAGTTCTTC; CDR3 protein: CASSIDRNEQFF
V gene: TRBV27; D gene: .; J gene: TRBJ2-7; clone size: few; CDR3 DNA: TGTGCCAGCAGTTTGTACAGCTTTGCCTACGAGCAGTACTTC; CDR3 protein: CASSLYSFAYEQYF
V gene: TRBV20-1; D gene: TRBD1; J gene: TRBJ1-4; clone size: .; CDR3 DNA: TGCAGTGCTTCGACAGGGAATGAAAAACTGTTTTTT; CDR3 protein: CSASTGNEKLFF
V gene: TRBV5-1; D gene: TRBD1; J gene: TRBJ1-1; clone size: .; CDR3 DNA: TGCGCCAGCAGCTTGAGAGGCCCCCGGACAGGGTTGGGCACTGAAGCTTTCTTT; CDR3 protein: CASSLRGPRTGLGTEAFF
V gene: TRBV7-9; D gene: .; J gene: TRBJ2-2; clone size: many; CDR3 DNA: TGTGCCAGCAGCTCCTTGGGGGCAGAAAAGGCCGGGGAGCTGTTTTTT; CDR3 protein: CASSSLGAEKAGELFF
V gene: TRBV27; D gene: .; J gene: TRBJ1-5; clone size: few; CDR3 DNA: TGTGCCAGCAGTTTTAAGCCCCAGCATTTT; CDR3 protein: CASSFKPQHF